A selection of T cell receptor beta chains follows, all from one sample in a study of shared clonotypes between healthy human individuals. Assay used: immunoSEQ multiplex PCR; TCRdb lists only in-frame clones, some missing. The sample includes around 99,000 clones, 60% to 75% of them seen just once. The sequenced sample consisted of memory CD8+ T cells sorted from blood. These receptors were obtained from a man under 40 in good health. Each CDR3 is given with its conserved first and last residue. A D gene is named only where the DNA matches it firmly. Clone size is shown for a subset of rows, as once, few, many or a class of expanded clone.

v_call	d_call	clone_size	j_call	cdr3_aa	cdr3_nt
TRBV27	NA	once	TRBJ2-1	CASSLSEYNEQFF	TGTGCCAGCAGTTTATCTGAATACAATGAGCAGTTCTTC
TRBV2	NA	NA	TRBJ2-7	CASRASGNYEQYF	TGTGCCAGCAGGGCATCAGGGAACTACGAGCAGTACTTC
TRBV4-1	NA	once	TRBJ2-3	CASSPAGGHTQYF	TGCGCCAGCAGCCCCGCCGGAGGCCATACGCAGTATTTT
TRBV2	NA	many	TRBJ2-1	CASSGASSYEQFF	TGTGCCAGCAGTGGAGCTAGCTCCTATGAGCAGTTCTTC
TRBV5-8	NA	NA	TRBJ2-7	CASSRGQAYEQYF	TGTGCCAGCAGCCGGGGACAAGCCTACGAGCAGTACTTC
TRBV25-1	NA	NA	TRBJ2-2	CASSDDSANTGELFF	TGTGCCAGCAGTGACGACAGCGCGAACACCGGGGAGCTGTTTTTT
TRBV27	NA	NA	TRBJ1-2	CASISSPSRSGYGYTF	TGTGCCAGCATTTCATCCCCATCGAGAAGCGGCTATGGCTACACCTTC
TRBV28	NA	NA	TRBJ2-3	CASSPRTISDTQYF	TGTGCCAGCAGTCCCCGGACTATTTCAGATACGCAGTATTTT
TRBV18	NA	NA	TRBJ2-5	CASSLLPGRQAKETQYF	TGTGCCAGCTCGCTTCTACCCGGACGACAGGCCAAAGAGACCCAGTACTTC
TRBV27	NA	few	TRBJ2-1	CASSPHPLGNTNNEQFF	TGTGCCAGCAGTCCCCATCCCTTAGGGAATACGAACAATGAGCAGTTCTTC
TRBV18	TRBD2	once	TRBJ2-1	CASSPQSGGGEQFF	TGTGCCAGCTCACCACAAAGCGGGGGAGGTGAGCAGTTCTTC